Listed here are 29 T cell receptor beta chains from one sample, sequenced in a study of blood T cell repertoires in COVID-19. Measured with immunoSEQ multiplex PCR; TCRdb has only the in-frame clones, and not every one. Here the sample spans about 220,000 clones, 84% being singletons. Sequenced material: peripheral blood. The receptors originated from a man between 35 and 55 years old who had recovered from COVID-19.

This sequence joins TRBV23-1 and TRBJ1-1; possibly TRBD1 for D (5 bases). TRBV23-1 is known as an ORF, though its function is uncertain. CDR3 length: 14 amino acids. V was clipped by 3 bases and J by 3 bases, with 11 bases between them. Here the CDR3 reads CASSQNGADTEAFF. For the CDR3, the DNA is TGCGCCAGCAGTCAGAATGGGGCAGACACTGAAGCTTTCTTT.

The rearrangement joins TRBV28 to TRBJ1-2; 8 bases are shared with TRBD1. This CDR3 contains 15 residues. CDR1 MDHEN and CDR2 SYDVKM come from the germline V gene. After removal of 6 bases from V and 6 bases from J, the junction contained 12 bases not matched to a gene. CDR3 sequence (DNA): TGTGCCAGCAGCCCTTTGACCGCAGGGGGCCATGGCTACACCTTC. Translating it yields CASSPLTAGGHGYTF.

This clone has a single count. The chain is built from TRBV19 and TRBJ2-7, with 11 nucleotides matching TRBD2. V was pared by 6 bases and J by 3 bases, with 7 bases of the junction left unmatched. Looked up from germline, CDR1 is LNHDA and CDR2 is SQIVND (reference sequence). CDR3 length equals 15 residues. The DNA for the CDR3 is TGTGCCAGTAGGGTGACTAGCGGGGTGAACTACGAGCAGTACTTC. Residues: CASRVTSGVNYEQYF.

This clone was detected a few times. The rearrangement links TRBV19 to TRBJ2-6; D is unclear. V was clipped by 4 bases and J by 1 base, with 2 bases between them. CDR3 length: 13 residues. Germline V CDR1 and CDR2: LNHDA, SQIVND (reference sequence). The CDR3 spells CASSTSGANVLTF. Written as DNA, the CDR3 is TGTGCCAGTAGTACTTCTGGGGCCAACGTCCTGACTTTC.

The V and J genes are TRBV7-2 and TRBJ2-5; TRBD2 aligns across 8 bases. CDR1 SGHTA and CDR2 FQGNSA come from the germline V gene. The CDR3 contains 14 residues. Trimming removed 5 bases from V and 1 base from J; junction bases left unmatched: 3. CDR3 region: CASSRTSTQETQYF. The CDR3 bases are TGTGCCAGCAGCCGGACTAGCACCCAAGAGACCCAGTACTTC.

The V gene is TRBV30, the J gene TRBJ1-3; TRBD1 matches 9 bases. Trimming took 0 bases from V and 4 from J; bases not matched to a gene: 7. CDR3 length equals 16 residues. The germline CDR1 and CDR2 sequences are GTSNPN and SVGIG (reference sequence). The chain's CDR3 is CAWSVPTGGWGNTIYF. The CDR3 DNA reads TGTGCCTGGAGTGTCCCCACAGGGGGCTGGGGAAACACCATATATTTT.

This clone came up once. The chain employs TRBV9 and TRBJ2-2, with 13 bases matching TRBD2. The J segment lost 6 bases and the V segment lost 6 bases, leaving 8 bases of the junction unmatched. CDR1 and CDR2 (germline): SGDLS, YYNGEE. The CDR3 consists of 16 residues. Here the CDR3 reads CASTRGLAGEAGELFF. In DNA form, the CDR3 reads TGTGCCAGCACTCGCGGACTAGCGGGAGAAGCCGGGGAGCTGTTTTTT.

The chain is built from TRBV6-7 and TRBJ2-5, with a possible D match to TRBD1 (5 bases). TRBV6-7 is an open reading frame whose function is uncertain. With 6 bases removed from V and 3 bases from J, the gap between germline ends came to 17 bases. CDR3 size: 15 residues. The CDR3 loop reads CASSRRQFPKETQYF. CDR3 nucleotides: TGTGCCAGCAGCCGCCGACAGTTTCCGAAAGAGACCCAGTACTTC.

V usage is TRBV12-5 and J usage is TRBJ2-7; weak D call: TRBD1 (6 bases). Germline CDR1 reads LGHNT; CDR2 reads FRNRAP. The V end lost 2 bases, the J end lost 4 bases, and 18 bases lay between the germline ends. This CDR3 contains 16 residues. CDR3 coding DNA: TGTGCTAGTGGTTTGACCCTTGGGACAAGGTGGTACGAGCAGTACTTC. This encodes CASGLTLGTRWYEQYF. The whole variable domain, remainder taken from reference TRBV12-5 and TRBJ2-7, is DARVTQTPRHKVTEMGQEVTMRCQPILGHNTVFWYRQTMMQGLELLAYFRNRAPLDDSGMPKDRFSAEMPDATLATLKIQPSEPRDSAVYFCASGLTLGTRWYEQYFGPGTRLTVT.

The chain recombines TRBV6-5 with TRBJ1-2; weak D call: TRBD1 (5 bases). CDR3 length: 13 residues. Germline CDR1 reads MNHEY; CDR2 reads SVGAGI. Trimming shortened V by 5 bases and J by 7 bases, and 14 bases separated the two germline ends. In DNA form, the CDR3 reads TGTGCCAGCAGTCCCCAGGGCAGTGCTGGCTACACCTTC. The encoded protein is CASSPQGSAGYTF.

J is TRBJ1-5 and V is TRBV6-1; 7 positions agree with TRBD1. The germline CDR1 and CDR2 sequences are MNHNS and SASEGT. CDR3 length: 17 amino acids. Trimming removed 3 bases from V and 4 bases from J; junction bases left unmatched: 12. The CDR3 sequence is CASSDNLWDSGNQPQHF. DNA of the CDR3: TGTGCCAGCAGTGATAATCTTTGGGACAGCGGAAATCAGCCCCAGCATTTT.

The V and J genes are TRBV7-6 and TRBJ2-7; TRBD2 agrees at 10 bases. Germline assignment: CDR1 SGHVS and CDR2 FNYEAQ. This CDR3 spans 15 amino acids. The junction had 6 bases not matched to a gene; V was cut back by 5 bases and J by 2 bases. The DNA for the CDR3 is TGTGCCAGCAGCGCGTCTAGCGGGGGTGCCTACGAGCAGTACTTC. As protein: CASSASSGGAYEQYF.

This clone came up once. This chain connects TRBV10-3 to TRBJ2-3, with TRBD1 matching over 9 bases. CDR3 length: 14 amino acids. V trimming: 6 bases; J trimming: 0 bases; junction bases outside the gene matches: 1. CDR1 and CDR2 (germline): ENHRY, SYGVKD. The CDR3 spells CAIRGQGSTDTQYF. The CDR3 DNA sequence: TGTGCCATCAGGGGACAGGGAAGCACAGATACGCAGTATTTT.

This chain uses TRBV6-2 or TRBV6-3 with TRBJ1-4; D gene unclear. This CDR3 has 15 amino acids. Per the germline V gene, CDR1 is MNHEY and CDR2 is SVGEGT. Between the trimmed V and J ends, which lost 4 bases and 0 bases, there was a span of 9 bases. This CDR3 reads CASSFPGATNEKLFF. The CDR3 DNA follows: TGTGCCAGCAGTTTCCCGGGTGCAACTAATGAAAAACTGTTTTTT.

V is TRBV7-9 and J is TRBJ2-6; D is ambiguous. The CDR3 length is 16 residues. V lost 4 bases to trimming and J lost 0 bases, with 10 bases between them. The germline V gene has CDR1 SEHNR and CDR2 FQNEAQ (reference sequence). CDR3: CASSSPDISGANVLTF. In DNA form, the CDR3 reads TGTGCCAGCAGCTCCCCCGACATCTCTGGGGCCAACGTCCTGACTTTC.

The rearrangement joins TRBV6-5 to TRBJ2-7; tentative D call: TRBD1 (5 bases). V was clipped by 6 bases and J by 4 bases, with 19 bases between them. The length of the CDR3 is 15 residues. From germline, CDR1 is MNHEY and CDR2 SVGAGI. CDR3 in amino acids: CASSYLRDPDYEQYF. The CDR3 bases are TGTGCCAGCAGCTACCTCAGGGATCCGGATTACGAGCAGTACTTC.

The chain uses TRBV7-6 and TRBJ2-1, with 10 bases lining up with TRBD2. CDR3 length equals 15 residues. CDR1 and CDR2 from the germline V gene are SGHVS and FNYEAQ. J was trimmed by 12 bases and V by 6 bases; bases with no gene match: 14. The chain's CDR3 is CASSSLAGVLRAQFF. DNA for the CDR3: TGTGCCAGCAGTTCGCTAGCGGGGGTCCTAAGGGCGCAGTTCTTC.

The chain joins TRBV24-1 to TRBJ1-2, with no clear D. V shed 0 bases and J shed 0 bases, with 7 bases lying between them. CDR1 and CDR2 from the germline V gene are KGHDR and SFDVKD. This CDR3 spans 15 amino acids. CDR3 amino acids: CATSDLRLANYGYTF. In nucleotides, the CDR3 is TGTGCCACCAGTGATTTGCGGTTAGCTAACTATGGCTACACCTTC.

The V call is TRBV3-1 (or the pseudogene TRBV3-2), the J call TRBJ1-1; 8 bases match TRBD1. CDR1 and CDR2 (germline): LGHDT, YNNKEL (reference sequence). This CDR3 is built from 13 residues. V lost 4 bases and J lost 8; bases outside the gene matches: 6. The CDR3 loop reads CASSLLDREEAFF. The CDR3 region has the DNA TGTGCCAGCAGCCTCCTGGACAGGGAAGAAGCTTTCTTT.

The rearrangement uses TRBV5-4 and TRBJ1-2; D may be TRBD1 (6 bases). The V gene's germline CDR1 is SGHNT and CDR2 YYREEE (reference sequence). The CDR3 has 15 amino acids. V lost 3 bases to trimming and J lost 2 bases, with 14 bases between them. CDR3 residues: CASSSAQQGNYGYTF. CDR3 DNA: TGTGCCAGCAGCTCCGCACAACAGGGAAACTATGGCTACACCTTC.

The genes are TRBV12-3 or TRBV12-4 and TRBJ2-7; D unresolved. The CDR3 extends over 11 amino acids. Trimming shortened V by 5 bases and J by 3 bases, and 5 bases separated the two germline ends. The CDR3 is CASSTIYEQYF. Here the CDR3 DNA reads TGTGCCAGCAGTACAATCTACGAGCAGTACTTC.

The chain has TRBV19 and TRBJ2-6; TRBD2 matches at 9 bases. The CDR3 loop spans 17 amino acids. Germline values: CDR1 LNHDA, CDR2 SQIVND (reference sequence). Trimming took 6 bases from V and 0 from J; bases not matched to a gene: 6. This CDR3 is CASRILAGVSGANVLTF. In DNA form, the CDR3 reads TGTGCCAGTAGGATACTAGCGGGCGTCTCTGGGGCCAACGTCCTGACTTTC. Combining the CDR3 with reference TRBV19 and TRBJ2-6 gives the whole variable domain DGGITQSPKYLFRKEGQNVTLSCEQNLNHDAMYWYRQDPGQGLRLIYYSQIVNDFQKGDIAEGYSVSREKKESFPLTVTSAQKNPTAFYLCASRILAGVSGANVLTFGAGSRLTVL.

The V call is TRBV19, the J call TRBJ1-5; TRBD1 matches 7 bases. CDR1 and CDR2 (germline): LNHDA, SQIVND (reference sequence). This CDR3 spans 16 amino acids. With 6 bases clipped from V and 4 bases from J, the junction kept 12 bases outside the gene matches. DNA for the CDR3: TGTGCCAGTAGCAAGGGGGCGGGGTTCGGGAATCAGCCCCAGCATTTT. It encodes CASSKGAGFGNQPQHF.

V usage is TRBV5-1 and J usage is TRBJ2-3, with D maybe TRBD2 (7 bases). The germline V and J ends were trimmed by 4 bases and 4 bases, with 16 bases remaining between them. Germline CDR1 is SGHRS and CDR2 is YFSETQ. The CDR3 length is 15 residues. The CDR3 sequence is CASSRTRGGPDTQYF. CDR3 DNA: TGCGCCAGCAGCCGGACTAGAGGGGGGCCAGATACGCAGTATTTT.

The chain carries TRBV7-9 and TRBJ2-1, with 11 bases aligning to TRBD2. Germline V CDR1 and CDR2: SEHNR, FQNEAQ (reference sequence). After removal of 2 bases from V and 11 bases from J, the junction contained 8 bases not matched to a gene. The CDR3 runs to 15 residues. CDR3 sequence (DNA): TGTGCCAGCAGCTTACGGACTAGCGGGCCCCTGAAGCAGTTCTTC. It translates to CASSLRTSGPLKQFF.

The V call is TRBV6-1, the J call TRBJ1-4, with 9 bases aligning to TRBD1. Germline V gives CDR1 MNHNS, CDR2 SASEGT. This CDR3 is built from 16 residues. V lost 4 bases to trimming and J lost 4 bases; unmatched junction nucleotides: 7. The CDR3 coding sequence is TGTGCCAGCAGTGGGGACAGGGAAAAGGGTAATGAAAAACTGTTTTTT. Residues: CASSGDREKGNEKLFF.

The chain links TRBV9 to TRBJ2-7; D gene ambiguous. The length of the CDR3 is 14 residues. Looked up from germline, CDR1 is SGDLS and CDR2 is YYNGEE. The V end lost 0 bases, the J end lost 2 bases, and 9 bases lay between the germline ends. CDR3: CASSVGPETYEQYF. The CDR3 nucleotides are TGTGCCAGCAGCGTAGGACCGGAGACCTACGAGCAGTACTTC.

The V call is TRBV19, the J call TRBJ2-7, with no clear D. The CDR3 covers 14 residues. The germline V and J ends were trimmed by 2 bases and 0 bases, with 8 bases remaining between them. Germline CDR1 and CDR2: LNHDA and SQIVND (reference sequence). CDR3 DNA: TGTGCCAGTAGTATAAATCCAGTCTCCTACGAGCAGTACTTC. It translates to CASSINPVSYEQYF.

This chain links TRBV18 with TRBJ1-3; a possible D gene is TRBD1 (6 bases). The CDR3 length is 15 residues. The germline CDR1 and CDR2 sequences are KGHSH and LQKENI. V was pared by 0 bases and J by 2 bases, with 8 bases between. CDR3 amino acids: CASSPPGQPGNTIYF. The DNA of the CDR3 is TGTGCCAGCTCACCACCGGGACAACCTGGAAACACCATATATTTT. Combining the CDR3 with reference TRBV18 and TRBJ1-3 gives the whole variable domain NAGVMQNPRHLVRRRGQEARLRCSPMKGHSHVYWYRQLPEEGLKFMVYLQKENIIDESGMPKERFSAEFPKEGPSILRIQQVVRGDSAAYFCASSPPGQPGNTIYFGEGSWLTVV.